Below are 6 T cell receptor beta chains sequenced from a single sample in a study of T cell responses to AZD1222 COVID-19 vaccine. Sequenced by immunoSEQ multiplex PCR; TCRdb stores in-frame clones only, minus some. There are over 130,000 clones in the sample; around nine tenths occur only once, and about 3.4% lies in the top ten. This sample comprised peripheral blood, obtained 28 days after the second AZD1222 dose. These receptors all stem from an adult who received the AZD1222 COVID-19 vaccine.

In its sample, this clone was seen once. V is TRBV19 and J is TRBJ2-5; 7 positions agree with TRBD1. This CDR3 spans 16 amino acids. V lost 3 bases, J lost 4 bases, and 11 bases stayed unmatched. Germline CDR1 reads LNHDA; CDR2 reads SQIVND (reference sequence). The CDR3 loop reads CASSILSERDRETQYF. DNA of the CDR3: TGTGCCAGTAGTATTCTATCCGAGAGGGACAGAGAGACCCAGTACTTC.

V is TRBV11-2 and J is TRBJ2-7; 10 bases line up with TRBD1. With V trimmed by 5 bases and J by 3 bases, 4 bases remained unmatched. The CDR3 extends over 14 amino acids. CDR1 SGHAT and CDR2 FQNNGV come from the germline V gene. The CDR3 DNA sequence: TGTGCCAGCAGCCCGAGGACAGGGGGCTACGAGCAGTACTTC. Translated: CASSPRTGGYEQYF.

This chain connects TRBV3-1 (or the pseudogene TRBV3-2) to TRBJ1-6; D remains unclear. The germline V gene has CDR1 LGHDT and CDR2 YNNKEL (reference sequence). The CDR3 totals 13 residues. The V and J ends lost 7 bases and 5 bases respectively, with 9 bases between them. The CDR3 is CASTLRNNSPLHF. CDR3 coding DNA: TGTGCCAGCACCCTCCGCAATAATTCACCCCTCCACTTT.

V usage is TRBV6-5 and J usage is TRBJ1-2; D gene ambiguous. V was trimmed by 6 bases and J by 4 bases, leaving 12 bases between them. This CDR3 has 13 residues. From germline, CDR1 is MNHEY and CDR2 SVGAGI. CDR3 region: CASRGSGLYGYTF. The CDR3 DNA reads TGTGCCAGCAGAGGTTCAGGCCTCTATGGCTACACCTTC.

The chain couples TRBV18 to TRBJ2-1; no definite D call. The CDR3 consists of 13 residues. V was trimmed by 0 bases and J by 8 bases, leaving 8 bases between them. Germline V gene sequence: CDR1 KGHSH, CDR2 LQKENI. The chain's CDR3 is CASSPPSLDEQFF. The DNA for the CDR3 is TGTGCCAGCTCACCACCGAGCCTGGATGAGCAGTTCTTC.

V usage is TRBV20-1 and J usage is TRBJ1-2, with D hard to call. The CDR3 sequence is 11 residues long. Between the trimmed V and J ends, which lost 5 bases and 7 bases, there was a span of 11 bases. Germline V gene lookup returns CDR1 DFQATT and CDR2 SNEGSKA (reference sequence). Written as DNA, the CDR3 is TGCAGTGCTTATCGGTCCTCTGGCTACACCTTC. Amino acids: CSAYRSSGYTF.